A single sample is the source of the 14 T cell receptor beta chains below, sequenced in a study of T cells in narcolepsy. Produced via immunoSEQ multiplex PCR; TCRdb's table is partial and in-frame only. This sample has around 30,000 clones; more than 65% occur once, and the top ten carry roughly 2.1%. The specimen sequenced was memory (CD45RA-) CD4+ T cells from blood. The receptor set was obtained from a human donor in good health.

V usage is TRBV5-1 and J usage is TRBJ2-2, with a weak D call TRBD1 (7 bases). CDR3 length: 16 amino acids. The germline gives CDR1 SGHRS, CDR2 YFSETQ. V lost 4 bases to trimming and J lost 3 bases, with 16 bases between them. In DNA form, the CDR3 reads TGCGCCAGCAGCCCGGGAGACAGGGTGGACACCGGGGAGCTGTTTTTT. Translation gives CASSPGDRVDTGELFF.

A few counts support this clone. The gene calls are TRBV6-5 and TRBJ2-7; 9 nucleotides align to TRBD1. The CDR3 has 12 amino acids. Germline CDR1 and CDR2: MNHEY and SVGAGI. The trim removed 6 bases at V and 3 bases at J, leaving 0 bases unmatched. This CDR3 is CASRTGGYEQYF. The CDR3 DNA sequence: TGTGCCAGCAGGACAGGGGGCTACGAGCAGTACTTC.

In this sample, this clone turned up a few times. The chain carries TRBV19 and TRBJ1-5; D unclear. Trimming cost V 8 bases and J 1 base, with 12 bases left between them. The germline gives CDR1 LNHDA, CDR2 SQIVND (reference sequence). There are 14 residues in the CDR3. DNA for the CDR3: TGTGCCAGTGAAGTCGAACCAAGCAATCAGCCCCAGCATTTT. Its translation is CASEVEPSNQPQHF.

The chain couples TRBV30 to TRBJ1-5, with D possibly being TRBD1 (6 bases). CDR1 GTSNPN and CDR2 SVGIG come from the germline V gene (reference sequence). There are 15 residues in the CDR3. The V and J ends lost 2 bases and 4 bases respectively, with 15 bases between them. CDR3 residues: CAWSPPGAFNQPQHF. The CDR3 DNA reads as TGTGCCTGGAGTCCCCCAGGGGCGTTTAATCAGCCCCAGCATTTT.

The chain employs TRBV30 and TRBJ1-5, with D possibly matching TRBD1 (5 bases). Trimming left V 3 bases short and J 7 bases short, with 13 bases between. The CDR3 covers 13 residues. CDR1 and CDR2 from the germline V gene are GTSNPN and SVGIG (reference sequence). The CDR3 sequence is CAWSRGSEQPQHF. The CDR3 coding sequence is TGTGCCTGGAGCCGGGGGTCCGAACAGCCCCAGCATTTT.

The chain joins TRBV4-2 to TRBJ1-2; D might be TRBD1 (6 bases). Trimming removed 4 bases at V and 8 bases at J, with 14 bases between. The CDR3 extends over 13 amino acids. Germline CDR1 LGHNA, CDR2 YNFKEQ. This CDR3 reads CASSLAGAEGYTF. Here the CDR3 DNA reads TGTGCCAGCAGCCTCGCGGGGGCTGAAGGCTACACCTTC.

This chain uses TRBV9 with TRBJ2-1; TRBD2 matches 14 bases. The junction had 6 bases not matched to a gene; V was cut back by 4 bases and J by 6 bases. The CDR3 is made up of 16 amino acids. Per germline, CDR1 SGDLS and CDR2 YYNGEE. DNA of the CDR3: TGTGCCAGCAGCCCCCGACTAGCGGGAGGGTCCAATGAGCAGTTCTTC. Protein: CASSPRLAGGSNEQFF.

The CDR3 nucleotides read TGCGCCAGCAGCGCACAGGGTTTTGATACGCAGTATTTT. Translating it yields CASSAQGFDTQYF. The rearrangement links TRBV5-1 to TRBJ2-3; possibly TRBD1 for D (6 bases). This CDR3 is 13 amino acids long. The V gene lost 4 bases and the J gene lost 6 bases, with 12 bases spanning the gap. The germline V gene encodes CDR1 SGHRS and CDR2 YFSETQ.

J is TRBJ2-5 and V is TRBV10-3; D might be TRBD2 (7 bases). V lost 3 bases and J lost 5, with 16 bases in between. The CDR3 totals 15 residues. The germline CDR1 and CDR2 sequences are ENHRY and SYGVKD. This chain's CDR3 is CAISDLGGAKETQYF. The CDR3 DNA is TGTGCCATCAGTGATTTAGGGGGGGCCAAGGAGACCCAGTACTTC.

The rearrangement links TRBV27 to TRBJ2-7, with 8 bases fitting TRBD1. After removal of 10 bases from V and 7 bases from J, the junction contained 18 bases not matched to a gene. The germline V gene has CDR1 MNHEY and CDR2 SMNVEV (reference sequence). This CDR3 is built from 15 residues. The CDR3 DNA reads as TGTGCCACTAAAACAGCCGGGACAGGATCTACAGAGCAGTACTTC. Translating gives CATKTAGTGSTEQYF.

The J gene is TRBJ1-4, the V gene TRBV11-3; D remains ambiguous. V lost 5 bases and J lost 7, with 14 bases in between. The germline V gene has CDR1 SGHNT and CDR2 YENEEA. This CDR3 spans 14 amino acids. The CDR3 DNA follows: TGTGCCAGCAGCGCGCAGGCCCTGAGTGAAAAACTGTTTTTT. Its translation: CASSAQALSEKLFF.

The rearrangement uses TRBV11-2 and TRBJ2-2; unclear D gene. This CDR3 is 15 amino acids long. The germline V gene has CDR1 SGHAT and CDR2 FQNNGV. Trimming left V 0 bases short and J 7 bases short, with 12 bases between. The CDR3 sequence: CASSLDGPRGGELFF. CDR3 bases: TGTGCCAGCAGCTTAGATGGCCCCCGCGGCGGGGAGCTGTTTTTT. Variable domain in full (rest from reference TRBV11-2 and TRBJ2-2): EAGVAQSPRYKIIEKRQSVAFWCNPISGHATLYWYQQILGQGPKLLIQFQNNGVVDDSQLPKDRFSAERLKGVDSTLKIQPAKLEDSAVYLCASSLDGPRGGELFFGEGSRLTVL.

The chain joins TRBV25-1 to TRBJ1-1, with no clear D. V dropped 4 bases and J dropped 7 bases, with 4 bases sitting between them. The CDR3 is 10 amino acids. Per the germline V gene, CDR1 is MGHDK and CDR2 is SYGVNS. CDR3 in amino acids: CASSVGEAFF. The CDR3 coding sequence is TGTGCCAGCAGTGTTGGTGAAGCTTTCTTT.

The genes are TRBV5-8 and TRBJ1-4; 7 nucleotides agree with TRBD1. The ends lost 5 bases at V and 3 bases at J; junction bases unmatched: 10. The germline V gene has CDR1 SGHTS and CDR2 YDEGEE. This CDR3 region has 16 residues. Here the CDR3 reads CASSMEGGEANEKLFF. CDR3 bases: TGTGCCAGCAGTATGGAAGGGGGCGAAGCTAATGAAAAACTGTTTTTT.